This T cell receptor beta chain comes out of a study of T cell responses to AZD1222 COVID-19 vaccine. The wider study: Investigators merged groups given second doses at roughly 4 or roughly 12 weeks.

General study results and limits: After the peak T cell response, and only then, were repertoires sampled. In the spike-specific TCR repertoire, nearly half reportedly target unmutated variant regions. A mostly white British donor set with more females was recruited, and clonal diversity was possibly underestimated.

Generated by immunoSEQ multiplex PCR, the TCRdb table keeps only in-frame clones and is missing some. Of about 180,000 clones listed, around nine tenths are singletons. The CDR3 totals 15 residues. V was pared by 6 bases and J by 5 bases, with 7 bases of the junction left unmatched. CDR1 and CDR2 (germline): MNHEY, SMNVEV (reference sequence). This clone was seen just once. Its target is unknown. The receptor comes from an adult in good health. The source was peripheral blood, collected on day 0 of AZD1222 vaccination. The chain carries TRBV27 and TRBJ2-1; 10 bases fit TRBD2. CDR3: CASSRASGGDNEQFF. DNA for the CDR3: TGTGCCAGCAGCCGGGCTAGCGGGGGAGACAATGAGCAGTTCTTC.